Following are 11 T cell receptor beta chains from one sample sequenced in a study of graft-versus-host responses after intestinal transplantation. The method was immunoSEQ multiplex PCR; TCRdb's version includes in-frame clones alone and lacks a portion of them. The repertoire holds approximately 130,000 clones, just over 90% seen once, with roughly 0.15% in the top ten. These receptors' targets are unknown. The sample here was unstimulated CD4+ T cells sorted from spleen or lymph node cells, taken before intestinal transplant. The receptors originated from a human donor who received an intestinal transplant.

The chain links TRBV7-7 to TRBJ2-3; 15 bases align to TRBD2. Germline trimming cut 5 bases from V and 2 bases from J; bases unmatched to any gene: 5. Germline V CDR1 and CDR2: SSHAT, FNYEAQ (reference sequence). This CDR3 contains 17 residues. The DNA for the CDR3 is TGTGCCAGCAGCCCGGGGACTAGCGGGGGGCCCACAGATACGCAGTATTTT. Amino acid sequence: CASSPGTSGGPTDTQYF.

This CDR3 reads CASSSGGSYQPQHF. CDR3 nucleotide sequence: TGTGCCAGCAGCTCGGGCGGGTCCTATCAGCCCCAGCATTTT. V gene TRBV7-9 combines with J gene TRBJ1-5; D gene unclear. Germline assignment: CDR1 SEHNR and CDR2 FQNEAQ (reference sequence). This CDR3 region has 14 residues. The V end lost 4 bases, the J end lost 5 bases, and 12 bases lay between the germline ends.

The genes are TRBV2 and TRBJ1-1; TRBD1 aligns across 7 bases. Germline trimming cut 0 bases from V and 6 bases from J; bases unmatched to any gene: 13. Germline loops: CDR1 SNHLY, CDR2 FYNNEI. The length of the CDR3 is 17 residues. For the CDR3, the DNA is TGTGCCAGCAGTGAAGCGGGGGGCCGGAGGGGGCACGCTGAAGCTTTCTTT. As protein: CASSEAGGRRGHAEAFF.

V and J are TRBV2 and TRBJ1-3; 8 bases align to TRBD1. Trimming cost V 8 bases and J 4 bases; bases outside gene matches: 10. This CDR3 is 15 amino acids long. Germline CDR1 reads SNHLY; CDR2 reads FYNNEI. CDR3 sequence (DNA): TGTGCCAGCGGGCCGACAGGGGCCGGAGGAAACACCATATATTTT. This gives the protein CASGPTGAGGNTIYF.

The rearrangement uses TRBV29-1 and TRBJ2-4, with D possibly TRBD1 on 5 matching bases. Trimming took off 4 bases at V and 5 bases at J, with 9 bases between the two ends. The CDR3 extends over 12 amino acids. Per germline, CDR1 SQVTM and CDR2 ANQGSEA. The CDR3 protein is CSVAGRQNIQYF. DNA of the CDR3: TGCAGCGTTGCAGGGCGCCAAAACATTCAGTACTTC.

CDR3 sequence reads: CASSVDSRNEQFF. The CDR3 DNA sequence: TGTGCCAGCAGTGTTGACAGCCGTAATGAGCAGTTCTTC. V is TRBV6-5 and J is TRBJ2-1, with TRBD1 as a possible D gene (5 bases). V lost 5 bases, J lost 7 bases, and 12 bases lay in between. This CDR3 spans 13 amino acids. Per germline, CDR1 MNHEY and CDR2 SVGAGI.

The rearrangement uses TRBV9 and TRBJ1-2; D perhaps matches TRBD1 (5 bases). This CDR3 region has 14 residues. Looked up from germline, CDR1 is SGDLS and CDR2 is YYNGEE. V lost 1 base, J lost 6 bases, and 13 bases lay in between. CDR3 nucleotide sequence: TGTGCCAGCAGCGTAATGGGGGGTCCTCATGGCTACACCTTC. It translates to CASSVMGGPHGYTF.

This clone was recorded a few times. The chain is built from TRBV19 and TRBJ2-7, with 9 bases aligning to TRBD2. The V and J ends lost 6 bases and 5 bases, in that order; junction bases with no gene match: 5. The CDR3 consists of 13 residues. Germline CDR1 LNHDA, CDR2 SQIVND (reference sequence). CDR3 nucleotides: TGTGCCAGTAGGCGGGGGGGCCTCCACGAGCAGTACTTC. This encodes CASRRGGLHEQYF.

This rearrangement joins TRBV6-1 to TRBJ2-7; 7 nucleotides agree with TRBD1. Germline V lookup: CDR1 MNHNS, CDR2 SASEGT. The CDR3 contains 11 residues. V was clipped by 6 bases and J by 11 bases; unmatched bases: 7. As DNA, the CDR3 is TGTGCCAGCAGCCCGGACAGGCAGAAGTACTTC. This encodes CASSPDRQKYF.

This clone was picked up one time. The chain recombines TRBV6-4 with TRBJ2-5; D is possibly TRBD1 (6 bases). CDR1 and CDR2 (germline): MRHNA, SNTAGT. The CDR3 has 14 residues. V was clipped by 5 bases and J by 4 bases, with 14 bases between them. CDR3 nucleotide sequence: TGTGCCAGCAGTTCCACAGGGCTCAGAGAGACCCAGTACTTC. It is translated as CASSSTGLRETQYF.

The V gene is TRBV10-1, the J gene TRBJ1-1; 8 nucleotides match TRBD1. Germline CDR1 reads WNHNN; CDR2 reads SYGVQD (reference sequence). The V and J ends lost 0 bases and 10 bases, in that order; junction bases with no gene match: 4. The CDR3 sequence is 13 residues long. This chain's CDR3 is CASSESDRGRAFF. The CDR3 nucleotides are TGCGCCAGCAGTGAGTCTGACAGGGGTCGAGCTTTCTTT.